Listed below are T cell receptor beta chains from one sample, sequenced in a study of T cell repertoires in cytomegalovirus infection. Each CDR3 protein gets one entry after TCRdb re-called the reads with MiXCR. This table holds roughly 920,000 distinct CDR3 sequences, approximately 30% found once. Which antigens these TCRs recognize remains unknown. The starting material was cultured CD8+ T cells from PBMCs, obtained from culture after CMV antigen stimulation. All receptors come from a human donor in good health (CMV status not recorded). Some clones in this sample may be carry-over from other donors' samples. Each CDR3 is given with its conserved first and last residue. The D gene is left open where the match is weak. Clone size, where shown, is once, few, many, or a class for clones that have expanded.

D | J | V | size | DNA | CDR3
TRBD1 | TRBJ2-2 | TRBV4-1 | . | TGCGCCAGCAGACGAGCCCAACTATACACCGACAGGGGGTCCACCGGGGAGCTGTTTTTT | CASRRAQLYTDRGSTGELFF
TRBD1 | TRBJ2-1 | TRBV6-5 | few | TGTGCCAGCAGTTACTTTGGGACAGGGAATGAGCAGTTCTTC | CASSYFGTGNEQFF
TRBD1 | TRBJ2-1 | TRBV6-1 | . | TGTGCCAGCAGCTCAAGCCGACAGGGGTACAATGAGCAGTTCTTC | CASSSSRQGYNEQFF
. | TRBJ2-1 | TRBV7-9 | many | TGTGCCAGCAGTGCGGGCAGAGAACTGCATGAGCAGTTCTTC | CASSAGRELHEQFF
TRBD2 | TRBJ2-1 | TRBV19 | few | TGTGCCAGTACTACTCAACCGGGACTAGCGGGGGAGGGTGAGCAGTTCTTC | CASTTQPGLAGEGEQFF
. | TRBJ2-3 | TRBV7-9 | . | TGTGCCAGCGCGGCGGCGGGGGCCCTCCCAGATACGCAGTATTTT | CASAAAGALPDTQYF
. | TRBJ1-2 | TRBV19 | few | TGTGCCAGTAGTAAAAACGGGGTCTATGGCTACACCTTC | CASSKNGVYGYTF
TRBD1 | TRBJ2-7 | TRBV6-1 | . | TGTGCCAGCAGTGGCGGCAGGGGGCTTAATGAGCAGTACTTC | CASSGGRGLNEQYF
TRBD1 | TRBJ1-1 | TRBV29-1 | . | TGCAGCGTAGCCGGGACAGGGATGCCTGAAGCTTTCTTT | CSVAGTGMPEAFF
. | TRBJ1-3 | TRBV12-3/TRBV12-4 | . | TGTGCCACTCCGAACTCTGGAAACACCATATATTTT | CATPNSGNTIYF
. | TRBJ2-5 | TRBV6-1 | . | TGTGCCAGCAGGTTGGGGGGGGGCCGGCAAGAGACCCAGTACTTC | CASRLGGGRQETQYF
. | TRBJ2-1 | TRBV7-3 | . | TGTGCCAGCAGCTTACGGAATTGGGGGGGCGCTCTGAATGAGCAGTTCTTC | CASSLRNWGGALNEQFF
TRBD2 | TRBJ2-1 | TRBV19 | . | TGTGCCAGTAGTGTGACGGGGGGTCAGGATGAGCAGTTCTTC | CASSVTGGQDEQFF
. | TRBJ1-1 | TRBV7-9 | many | TGTGCCAGCAGCTTAGTGCCGAGCCTACCTGAAGCTTTCTTT | CASSLVPSLPEAFF
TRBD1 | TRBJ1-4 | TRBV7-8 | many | TGTGCCAGCAGCCGCTCGGCAGGGGGCAACGAAAAACTGTTTTTT | CASSRSAGGNEKLFF
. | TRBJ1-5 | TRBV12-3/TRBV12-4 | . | TGTGCCAGCAGCCCTACAGTGAATCAGCCCCAGCATTTT | CASSPTVNQPQHF
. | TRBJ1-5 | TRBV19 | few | TGTGCCAGTAGTATAGAAGGGCTTCAGCCCCAGCATTTT | CASSIEGLQPQHF
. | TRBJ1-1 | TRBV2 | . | TGTGCCAGCACCGACCCACCTAACACTGAAGCTTTCTTT | CASTDPPNTEAFF
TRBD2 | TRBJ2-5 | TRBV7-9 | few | TGTGCCAGCAGCTTAGTAGCGGGGGACGAAGAGACCCAGTACTTC | CASSLVAGDEETQYF
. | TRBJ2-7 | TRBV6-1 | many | TGTGCCAGCAGCTGGGGGACACCTTCCTACGAGCAGTACTTC | CASSWGTPSYEQYF
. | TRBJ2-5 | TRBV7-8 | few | TGTGCCAGCAGCCGAATGACAGAGCTACAAGAGACCCAGTACTTC | CASSRMTELQETQYF
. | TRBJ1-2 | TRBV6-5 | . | TGTGCCAGCAGTTACTCTATACGGGGGAATGGCTACACCTTC | CASSYSIRGNGYTF
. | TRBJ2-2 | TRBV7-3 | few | TGTGCCAGCGCTTCCACAGGGTTCGGACCCGGGGAGCTGTTTTTT | CASASTGFGPGELFF
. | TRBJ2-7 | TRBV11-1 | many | TGTGCCAGCAGCTTAGTGGGGGGCGGCGAGCAGTACTTC | CASSLVGGGEQYF
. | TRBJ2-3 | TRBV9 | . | TGTGCCAGCGGGGGCCGGGGACTCCCCTCAGATACGCAGTATTTT | CASGGRGLPSDTQYF